The clone carrying this TCR beta chain was seen many times. The sample originates from a study of Graves' ophthalmopathy and Graves' hyperthyroidism. Germline lookup yields CDR1 MRHNA and CDR2 SNTAGT. Losses at the gene ends were 5 bases for V and 1 base for J; bases not matched to a gene: 19. CDR3 length: 19 residues. From RNA, the CDR3 regions of TCR beta chains were amplified and sequenced. HTBI primers were used in a first-round RT-PCR, which preceded a second-round multiplex PCR. Using its own MiXCR run on the multiplex PCR reads, TCRdb lists one record per CDR3 protein. The repertoire holds 400,000 to 450,000 distinct CDR3 sequences, with around 21% as singletons.

Material for sequencing was peripheral blood. V gene TRBV6-4 combines with J gene TRBJ1-2, with 7 bases matching TRBD1. The receptor comes from a woman between 18 and 30 years old with stable Graves' hyperthyroidism. CDR3 DNA sequence: TGTGCCAGCAGTCCGACCTTGGGGTTGGCAGGGGGTAGTAACTATGGCTACACCTTC. This sequence encodes CASSPTLGLAGGSNYGYTF.